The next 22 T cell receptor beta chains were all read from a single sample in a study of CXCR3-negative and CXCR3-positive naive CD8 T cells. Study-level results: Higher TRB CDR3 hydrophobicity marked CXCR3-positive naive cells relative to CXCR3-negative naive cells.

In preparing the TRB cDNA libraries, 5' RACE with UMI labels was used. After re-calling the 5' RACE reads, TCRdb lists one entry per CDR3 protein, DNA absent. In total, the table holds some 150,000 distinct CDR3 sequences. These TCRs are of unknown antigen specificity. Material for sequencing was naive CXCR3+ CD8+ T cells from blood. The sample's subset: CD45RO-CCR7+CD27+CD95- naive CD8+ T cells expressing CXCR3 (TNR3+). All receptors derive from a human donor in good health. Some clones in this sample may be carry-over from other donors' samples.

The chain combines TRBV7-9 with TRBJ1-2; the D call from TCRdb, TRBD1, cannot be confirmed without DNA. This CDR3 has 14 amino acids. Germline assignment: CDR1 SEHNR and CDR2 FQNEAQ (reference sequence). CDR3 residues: CASSYLTGGYGYTF.

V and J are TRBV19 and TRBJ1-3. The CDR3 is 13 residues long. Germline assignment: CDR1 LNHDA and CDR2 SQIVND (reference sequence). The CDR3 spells CASGGGSGNTIYF. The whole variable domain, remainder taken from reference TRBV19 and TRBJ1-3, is DGGITQSPKYLFRKEGQNVTLSCEQNLNHDAMYWYRQDPGQGLRLIYYSQIVNDFQKGDIAEGYSVSREKKESFPLTVTSAQKNPTAFYLCASGGGSGNTIYFGEGSWLTVV.

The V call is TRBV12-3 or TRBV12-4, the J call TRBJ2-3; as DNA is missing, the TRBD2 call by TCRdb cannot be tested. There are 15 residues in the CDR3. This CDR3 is CASSFASGTTDTQYF.

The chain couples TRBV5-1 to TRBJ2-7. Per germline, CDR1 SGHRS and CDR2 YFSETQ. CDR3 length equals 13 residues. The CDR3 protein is CASSLEWGDEQYF.

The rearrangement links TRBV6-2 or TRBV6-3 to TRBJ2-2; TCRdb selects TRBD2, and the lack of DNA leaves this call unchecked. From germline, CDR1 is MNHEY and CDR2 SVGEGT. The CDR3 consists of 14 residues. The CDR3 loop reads CASSYLAGPGELFF.

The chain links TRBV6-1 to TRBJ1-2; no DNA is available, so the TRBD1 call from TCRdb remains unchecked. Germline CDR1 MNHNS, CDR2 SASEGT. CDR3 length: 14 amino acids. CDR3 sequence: CASSEPGGLNGYTF.

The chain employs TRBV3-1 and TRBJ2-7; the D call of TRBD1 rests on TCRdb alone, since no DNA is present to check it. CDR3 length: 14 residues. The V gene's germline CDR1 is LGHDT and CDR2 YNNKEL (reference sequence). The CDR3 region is CASSQETDSYEQYF.

The CDR3 is CSVVLDSDYEQYF. The rearrangement joins TRBV29-1 to TRBJ2-7; as DNA is missing, the TRBD1 call by TCRdb cannot be tested. This CDR3 contains 13 residues. Germline V lookup: CDR1 SQVTM, CDR2 ANQGSEA.

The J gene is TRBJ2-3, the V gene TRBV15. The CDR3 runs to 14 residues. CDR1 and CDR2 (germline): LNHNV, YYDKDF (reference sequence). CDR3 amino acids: CATSRDLTTDTQYF.

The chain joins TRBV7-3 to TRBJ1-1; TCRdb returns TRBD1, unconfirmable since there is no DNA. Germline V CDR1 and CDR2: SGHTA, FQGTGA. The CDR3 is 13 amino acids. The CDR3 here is CASSLNPGTEAFF.

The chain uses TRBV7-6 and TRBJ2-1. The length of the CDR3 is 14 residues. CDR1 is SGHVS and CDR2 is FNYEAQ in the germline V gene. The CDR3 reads CASSLALVYNEQFF. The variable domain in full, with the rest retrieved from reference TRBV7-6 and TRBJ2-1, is GAGVSQSPRYKVTKRGQDVALRCDPISGHVSLYWYRQALGQGPEFLTYFNYEAQQDKSGLPNDRFSAERPEGSISTLTIQRTEQRDSAMYRCASSLALVYNEQFFGPGTRLTVL.

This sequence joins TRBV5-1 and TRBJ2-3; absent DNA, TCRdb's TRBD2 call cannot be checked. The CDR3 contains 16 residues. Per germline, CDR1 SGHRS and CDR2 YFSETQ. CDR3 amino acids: CASSTLAGGRGDTQYF.

CDR3 sequence reads: CSATGGSSWGYTF. This rearrangement joins TRBV29-1 to TRBJ1-2; TCRdb's D call, TRBD1, is unchecked because there is no DNA. The CDR3 contains 13 residues. Germline V gene lookup returns CDR1 SQVTM and CDR2 ANQGSEA.

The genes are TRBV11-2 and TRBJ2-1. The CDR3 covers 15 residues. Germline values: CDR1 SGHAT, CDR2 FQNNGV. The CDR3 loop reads CASSLDSGSYNEQFF.

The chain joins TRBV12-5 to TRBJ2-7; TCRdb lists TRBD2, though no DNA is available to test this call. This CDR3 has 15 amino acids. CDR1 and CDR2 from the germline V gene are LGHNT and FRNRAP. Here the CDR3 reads CASAGEGTPTYEQYF. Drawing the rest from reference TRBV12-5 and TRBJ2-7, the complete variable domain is DARVTQTPRHKVTEMGQEVTMRCQPILGHNTVFWYRQTMMQGLELLAYFRNRAPLDDSGMPKDRFSAEMPDATLATLKIQPSEPRDSAVYFCASAGEGTPTYEQYFGPGTRLTVT.

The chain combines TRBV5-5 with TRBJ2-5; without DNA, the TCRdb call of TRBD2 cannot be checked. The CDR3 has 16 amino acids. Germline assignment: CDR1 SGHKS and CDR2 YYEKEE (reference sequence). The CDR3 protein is CASSLRTRGVQETQYF.

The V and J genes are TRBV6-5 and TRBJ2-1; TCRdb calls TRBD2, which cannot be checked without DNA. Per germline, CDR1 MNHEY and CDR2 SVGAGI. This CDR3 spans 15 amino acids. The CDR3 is CASSYRRGAGDEQFF.

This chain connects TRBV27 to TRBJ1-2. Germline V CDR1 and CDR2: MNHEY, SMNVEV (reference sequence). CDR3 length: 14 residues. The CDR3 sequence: CASSYSGSYYGYTF.

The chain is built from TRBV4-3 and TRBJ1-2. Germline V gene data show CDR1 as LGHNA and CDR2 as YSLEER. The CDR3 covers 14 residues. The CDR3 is CASSQQTGLYGYTF.

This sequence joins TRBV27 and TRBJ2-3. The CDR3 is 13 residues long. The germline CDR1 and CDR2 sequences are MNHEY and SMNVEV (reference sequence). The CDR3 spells CASSPASTDTQYF.

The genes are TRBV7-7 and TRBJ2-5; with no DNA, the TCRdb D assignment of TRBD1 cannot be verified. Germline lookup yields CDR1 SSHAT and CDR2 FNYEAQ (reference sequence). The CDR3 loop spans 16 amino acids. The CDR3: CASSYGRRGTQETQYF. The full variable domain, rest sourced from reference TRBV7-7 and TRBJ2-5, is GAGVSQSPRYKVTKRGQDVTLRCDPISSHATLYWYQQALGQGPEFLTYFNYEAQPDKSGLPSDRFSAERPEGSISTLTIQRTEQRDSAMYRCASSYGRRGTQETQYFGPGTRLLVL.

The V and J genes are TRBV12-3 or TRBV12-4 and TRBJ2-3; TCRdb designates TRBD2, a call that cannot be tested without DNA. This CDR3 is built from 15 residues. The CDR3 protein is CAHSGSGGLTDTQYF.